These 15 T cell receptor beta chains share one sample of origin, sequenced in a study of control samples from healthy donors and cancer patients. The table came from immunoSEQ multiplex PCR; TCRdb's copy has only in-frame clones and leaves some out. The sample consists of approximately 100,000 clones, 80% to 90% of them appearing once. The sample comprised blood. The receptors originated from a man under 40 in good health.

This chain links TRBV7-6 with TRBJ2-2, with D possibly being TRBD2 (5 bases). The CDR3 totals 14 residues. The V and J ends lost 10 bases and 5 bases respectively, with 17 bases between them. Germline V gives CDR1 SGHVS, CDR2 FNYEAQ. The CDR3 region has the DNA TGTGCCACTCGAGGGCAGAGTGGGACCGGGGAGCTGTTTTTT. It is translated as CATRGQSGTGELFF.

This CDR3 is CASSGGQGGTDTQYF. The CDR3 DNA is TGTGCCAGCAGTGGGGGACAGGGAGGGACAGATACGCAGTATTTT. The gene calls are TRBV13 and TRBJ2-3; TRBD1 matches 9 bases. Germline values: CDR1 PRHDT, CDR2 FYEKMQ (reference sequence). This CDR3 has 15 amino acids. The V gene end was trimmed by 6 bases and the J gene end by 3 bases; junction bases not matched to a gene: 7.

The chain joins TRBV19 to TRBJ1-2; D possibly corresponds to TRBD1 (5 bases). Germline CDR1 LNHDA, CDR2 SQIVND (reference sequence). The germline V and J ends were trimmed by 5 bases and 1 base, with 11 bases remaining between them. The CDR3 has 14 amino acids. In nucleotides, the CDR3 is TGTGCCAGTAGTTCGCCGGGGGGTAACTATGGCTACACCTTC. As protein: CASSSPGGNYGYTF.

The V gene is TRBV5-5, the J gene TRBJ1-2; D not resolved. The ends were cut back, 2 bases at V and 2 bases at J, with 16 bases in the middle. The CDR3 extends over 16 amino acids. From germline, CDR1 is SGHKS and CDR2 YYEKEE (reference sequence). CDR3 in DNA: TGTGCCAGCAGCTTTGACTTCAGAGGTCGAAACTATGGCTACACCTTC. This sequence encodes CASSFDFRGRNYGYTF.

The chain uses TRBV7-6 and TRBJ2-1, with D unclear. V lost 5 bases and J 3 bases, leaving 23 bases between the germline ends. The CDR3 runs 18 residues. In germline, CDR1 is SGHVS, CDR2 FNYEAQ. The DNA of the CDR3 is TGTGCCAGCAGCCGGAATATACCCGGACCCTTAGGCTACAATGAGCAGTTCTTC. Amino acid sequence: CASSRNIPGPLGYNEQFF.

V usage is TRBV24-1 and J usage is TRBJ2-1; D gene uncertain. This CDR3 has 15 amino acids. Germline V lookup: CDR1 KGHDR, CDR2 SFDVKD. V lost 10 bases and J lost 4, with 19 bases in between. CDR3 residues: CATKHGSGGYNEQFF. CDR3 nucleotides: TGTGCCACAAAACACGGGTCAGGTGGATACAATGAGCAGTTCTTC.

J is TRBJ1-5 and V is TRBV19; D is ambiguous. The CDR3 is 14 amino acids. The V gene's germline CDR1 is LNHDA and CDR2 SQIVND (reference sequence). V was pared by 7 bases and J by 5 bases, with 15 bases between. CDR3 region: CASKRGGVDQPQHF. DNA for the CDR3: TGTGCCAGTAAACGGGGAGGCGTTGATCAGCCCCAGCATTTT.

This chain joins TRBV3-1 (or the pseudogene TRBV3-2) and TRBJ2-1; D remains unclear. The V gene's germline CDR1 is LGHDT and CDR2 YNNKEL (reference sequence). V lost 2 bases and J lost 8, with 7 bases in between. This CDR3 is 12 amino acids long. CDR3 bases: TGTGCCAGCAGCCAAAAGCTATATGAGCAGTTCTTC. This gives the protein CASSQKLYEQFF.

The rearrangement links TRBV28 to TRBJ2-3; TRBD1 aligns across 7 bases. The CDR3 runs to 15 residues. The V segment lost 6 bases and the J segment 1 base; nucleotides outside the gene matches: 7. Germline V gives CDR1 MDHEN, CDR2 SYDVKM. CDR3 in DNA: TGTGCCAGCAGCGCAGGGGGTAAAGGCACAGATACGCAGTATTTT. As protein: CASSAGGKGTDTQYF.

This clone was observed a single time. The chain links TRBV6-4 to TRBJ2-3, with D uncertain. CDR3 size: 14 residues. V lost 4 bases and J lost 0, with 8 bases in between. The germline gives CDR1 MRHNA, CDR2 SNTAGT. CDR3 in DNA: TGTGCCAGCAGTGTAGAACCTAGCACAGATACGCAGTATTTT. Translated, it gives CASSVEPSTDTQYF.

This chain uses TRBV5-1 with TRBJ2-3, with TRBD2 identical over 7 bases. The CDR3 totals 14 residues. V was pared by 2 bases and J by 4 bases, with 4 bases of the junction left unmatched. Per the germline V gene, CDR1 is SGHRS and CDR2 is YFSETQ. CDR3 sequence: CASSLDGRADTQYF. The DNA of the CDR3 is TGCGCCAGCAGCTTAGATGGGAGGGCAGATACGCAGTATTTT.

V gene TRBV4-1 combines with J gene TRBJ1-2; 7 bases align to TRBD1. V trimming: 1 base; J trimming: 3 bases; junction bases outside the gene matches: 8. From germline, CDR1 is MGHRA and CDR2 YSYEKL. CDR3 length: 16 amino acids. CDR3 in DNA: TGCGCCAGCAGCCAAGGACTACAGGGGCGTCACTATGGCTACACCTTC. Its translation: CASSQGLQGRHYGYTF.

The chain links TRBV9 to TRBJ2-1; the D gene is possibly TRBD2 (6 bases). The V gene's germline CDR1 is SGDLS and CDR2 YYNGEE. V lost 6 bases and J lost 4, with 8 bases in between. CDR3 size: 12 residues. The CDR3 nucleotides are TGTGCCAGCAACCGGGAGTACAATGAGCAGTTCTTC. This codes for CASNREYNEQFF.

V gene TRBV28 combines with J gene TRBJ2-7, with TRBD2 matching 7 bases. V was clipped by 3 bases and J by 0 bases; unmatched bases: 5. CDR1 and CDR2 (germline): MDHEN, SYDVKM. CDR3 length: 15 residues. In DNA, the CDR3 is TGTGCCAGCAGTTTGGGTGGGGAGGGCTCCTACGAGCAGTACTTC. Amino acids: CASSLGGEGSYEQYF. Variable domain in full (rest from reference TRBV28 and TRBJ2-7): DVKVTQSSRYLVKRTGEKVFLECVQDMDHENMFWYRQDPGLGLRLIYFSYDVKMKEKGDIPEGYSVSREKKERFSLILESASTNQTSMYLCASSLGGEGSYEQYFGPGTRLTVT.

The chain links TRBV14 to TRBJ2-1; 13 bases align to TRBD2. With V trimmed by 2 bases and J by 6 bases, 7 bases remained unmatched. Germline CDR1 reads SGHDN; CDR2 reads FVKESK. The CDR3 is 17 amino acids. The CDR3 protein is CASSQRTSGSLVNEQFF. CDR3 nucleotides: TGTGCCAGCAGCCAACGGACTAGCGGGAGTTTAGTCAATGAGCAGTTCTTC.